This T cell receptor beta chain was identified in a study of CD8+ T cells in alopecia areata (dated by TCRdb to the late 2010s). About the study as a whole: Female C3H/HeJ recipients, roughly 7-11 weeks old, were grafted with skin from C3H/HeJ donors with spontaneous alopecia (about 6-12 months old). In both human patients and the C3H/HeJ mouse model, the study applied high-throughput TCRbeta sequencing to look at T cell clonal expansion in alopecia areata. On the human side, TCRbeta sequencing was run on scalp tissue and on sorted CD4+ and CD8+ peripheral blood T cells from healthy controls and from alopecia areata patients with either patchy or totalis/universalis disease. Clonality in the scalp was compared among normal scalp (n=4), patchy alopecia areata scalp (n=8), and alopecia totalis/universalis scalp (n=8). RNA was extracted with the PAXgene miRNA kit for fixed scalp, the miRNeasy kit for PBMCs, and the RNeasy kit for mouse skin. immunoSEQ multiplex PCR using 35 Vbeta forward primers and 13 Jbeta reverse primers was used to amplify TCRbeta CDR3 regions. The full study reports these points: Unlike mouse skin, which is dominated by gammadelta T cells, normal human skin has resident alphabeta T cells that are also sequenced, and this complicates analysis of the scalp TCR repertoire. Compared with normal scalp, lesional scalp, particularly in alopecia totalis/universalis, had higher clonality and more expanded CD8+ clones, which suggests antigenic drive. Shared TCR sequences between patients were less evident than in mice, which may be partly attributable to HLA diversity in the patient population.

Via the germline V gene, CDR1 is NNHDY and CDR2 SYVADS. V sheds 4 bases and J sheds 0 bases, leaving 8 bases between their ends. The CDR3 starts with the cysteine, ends with the phenylalanine, and has 14 residues. Shown are 33 bases from within the CDR3, in frame from base 1. This clone has just a few counts. This receptor's antigen is unknown. TCRdb's protein sequence differs at residue 11 from the translated DNA; the protein presented here follows the DNA. With a mouse as the source, gene names and germline sequences are drawn from the mouse. Coverage ceases 3 residues before the CDR3 finishes, and the germline J gene fills in the end. The library was produced with the immunoSEQ multiplex PCR assay. To provide template for TCR sequencing, every sample had RNA extracted and reverse transcribed into cDNA. SuperScript III was used to make first-strand cDNA, primed with a 2:1 mix of oligo-dT and random hexamers. Amplification bias was assessed with a synthetic immune receptor repertoire, and residual bias was removed computationally. Sequencing of the libraries was done on Illumina HiSeq with 60 bp reads that cover the CDR3, reading from J toward V. Per the original workflow: Raw reads were preprocessed to remove errors, and CDR3 was defined by IMGT conventions from the conserved cysteine to phenylalanine. To get clonality, Shannon entropy was normalized by log2 of the number of productive unique TCRs and the result was subtracted from 1. Scalp TCRbeta sequences were cross-referenced with sorted blood CD4 and CD8 repertoires so that the CD4 or CD8 identity of scalp clones could be inferred. TCRdb limited this immuneACCESS table to in-frame rearrangements with V and J called. A share of clones is missing; checked studies link under half to unresolved V genes, and the rest is unexplained. V, J and clone size were drawn from that table, and D and trimming were deduced from the DNA. Across this sample, roughly 120,000 clones were tabulated and none appeared just once. Around 20% of the sample comes from the top ten.

Sequences were obtained from lesional skin. The rearranged segments are TRBV13-3 and TRBJ1-3; tentative D gene TRBD1, with 5 bases matching. The receptor's source is a C3H/HeJ mouse with alopecia areata. In terms of MHC, this strain is H2-k. The CDR3 corresponds to CASSQGSSGNTLYF. The sequenced part of the CDR3 DNA is TGTGCCAGCAGTCAGGGTTCTTCTGGAAATACG.